This T cell receptor (beta chain) was sequenced in a study of tumor-infiltrating lymphocytes in primary liver carcinoma. Study-wide background: Stage T1-T3 N0M0 tumors spanned roughly 4 to 11 cm. Regardless of tissue type, samples showed similar yields of roughly 3.5 to 7.13 million productive TCRbeta reads. Overall study results and limits: CD4+ and CD8+ repertoires could not be compared in these unsorted bulk samples.

Unsorted whole blood served as the source of blood RNA, and germline DNA was extracted as well. Trimming stripped 0 bases from V and 1 base from J, with 7 bases between. The CDR3 is 14 residues long. Looked up from germline, CDR1 is MNHNY and CDR2 is SVGAGI (reference sequence). Many counts were recorded for this clonotype. Its antigen is unknown. With a constant-region primer, TCR beta cDNA was made from approximately 450 ng of total RNA. Investigators got TCR beta libraries out of three nested multiplex PCR rounds, done with slightly modified ARM-PCR. TRBV1-TRBV30 forward primers paired with a C-beta reverse primer drove the first two PCR rounds, roughly 10 cycles each. MiXCR, run by TCRdb on the multiplex PCR reads, gives a single entry per CDR3 protein. The data contain 330,000 or so distinct CDR3 sequences, 65% of them singletons.

Input material: peripheral blood. The TCR comes from a man in his forties with primary liver carcinoma and hepatitis B virus infection. The chain employs TRBV6-6 and TRBJ2-7; D is possibly TRBD2 (5 bases). CDR3 DNA: TGTGCCAGCAGTTACTCGGGGAGTTCCTACGAGCAGTACTTC. Protein sequence: CASSYSGSSYEQYF.